Shown below are 32 T cell receptor beta chains from a single sample sequenced in a study of T cell changes during pregnancy in multiple sclerosis. Using immunoSEQ multiplex PCR, the repertoire was profiled, and TCRdb retains in-frame clones only, with some absent. The sample lists about 38,000 clones; nearly 90% were seen once. Sequences were derived from CD4+ T cells from peripheral blood mononuclear cells, sampled in the second trimester of pregnancy. These receptors originate from a female donor with multiple sclerosis, enrolled in a pregnancy study.

V usage is TRBV19 and J usage is TRBJ2-1, with 16 bases fitting TRBD2. The V gene end was trimmed by 7 bases and the J gene end by 7 bases; junction bases not matched to a gene: 7. Germline V gene sequence: CDR1 LNHDA, CDR2 SQIVND (reference sequence). This CDR3 comprises 16 residues. The CDR3 loop is CASKGTSGRARNEQFF. The DNA of the CDR3 is TGTGCCAGTAAAGGGACTAGCGGGAGGGCAAGAAATGAGCAGTTCTTC.

V gene TRBV11-3 combines with J gene TRBJ2-1, with 12 nucleotides matching TRBD2. This CDR3 is built from 16 residues. The germline V gene has CDR1 SGHNT and CDR2 YENEEA. Losses at the gene ends were 2 bases for V and 10 bases for J; bases not matched to a gene: 9. CDR3 bases: TGTGCCAGCAGCTTAAACTCACTAGCGGGAGGCGGAGAGCAGTTCTTC. This encodes CASSLNSLAGGGEQFF. Complete variable domain (other parts from reference TRBV11-3 and TRBJ2-1): EAGVVQSPRYKIIEKKQPVAFWCNPISGHNTLYWYLQNLGQGPELLIRYENEEAVDDSQLPKDRFSAERLKGVDSTLKIQPAELGDSAVYLCASSLNSLAGGGEQFFGPGTRLTVL.

As concerns this clone: Other nucleotide sequences in the sample specify the same CDR3. The chain joins TRBV5-4 to TRBJ2-7; TRBD2 aligns across 9 bases. The J segment lost 0 bases and the V segment lost 0 bases, leaving 10 bases of the junction unmatched. The CDR3 length is 18 residues. Germline V gene lookup returns CDR1 SGHNT and CDR2 YYREEE (reference sequence). The CDR3 is CASSLGGRAGLSSYEQYF. For the CDR3, the DNA is TGTGCCAGCAGCTTGGGCGGGAGGGCAGGATTGAGCTCCTACGAGCAGTACTTC.

V and J are TRBV2 and TRBJ2-1, with TRBD2 matching 10 bases. The germline V gene encodes CDR1 SNHLY and CDR2 FYNNEI. Losses at the gene ends were 8 bases for V and 10 bases for J; bases not matched to a gene: 5. The CDR3 has 12 residues. The CDR3 DNA reads TGTGCCAGCTCTAGCGGGAGTGGAGAGCAGTTCTTC. Its translation is CASSSGSGEQFF.

The chain recombines TRBV7-2 with TRBJ2-2, with 7 bases that match TRBD2. The CDR3 sequence is 15 residues long. The V gene's germline CDR1 is SGHTA and CDR2 FQGNSA. V lost 5 bases and J lost 5; bases outside the gene matches: 8. The CDR3 region is CASSAGGSGTGELFF. The CDR3 coding sequence is TGTGCCAGCAGCGCCGGGGGTAGCGGGACCGGGGAGCTGTTTTTT.

CDR3 bases: TGTGCCAGTAGTCCCGGACAGGGACGGTACAATGAGCAGTTCTTC. This sequence encodes CASSPGQGRYNEQFF. V usage is TRBV19 and J usage is TRBJ2-1; 8 bases agree with TRBD1. Germline CDR1 is LNHDA and CDR2 is SQIVND (reference sequence). Losses at the gene ends were 5 bases for V and 4 bases for J; bases not matched to a gene: 7. The length of the CDR3 is 15 residues.

The CDR3 DNA is TGTGCCAGCAGCTTTACCGGGACAGGACCTTCCTACGAGCAGTACTTC. Encoded protein: CASSFTGTGPSYEQYF. The rearrangement uses TRBV7-2 and TRBJ2-7; 8 positions match TRBD1. Germline CDR1 reads SGHTA; CDR2 reads FQGNSA. V lost 3 bases and J lost 1; bases outside the gene matches: 8. The length of the CDR3 is 16 residues.

V usage is TRBV6-5 and J usage is TRBJ2-5, with 8 bases lining up with TRBD2. The length of the CDR3 is 14 residues. Trimming removed 6 bases from V and 3 bases from J; junction bases left unmatched: 6. The germline V gene encodes CDR1 MNHEY and CDR2 SVGAGI. This CDR3 reads CASSSLAGKETQYF. The CDR3 DNA follows: TGTGCCAGCAGCTCGCTAGCGGGTAAAGAGACCCAGTACTTC.

The chain joins TRBV6-6 to TRBJ2-1; TRBD1 might be the D (5 bases). Per germline, CDR1 MNHNY and CDR2 SVGAGI (reference sequence). The CDR3 is 12 amino acids. Trimming removed 11 bases at V and 4 bases at J, with 12 bases between. For the CDR3, the DNA is TGTGCCTCCCAGGGTTTTTACAATGAGCAGTTCTTC. Its protein product is CASQGFYNEQFF.

The rearrangement joins TRBV14 to TRBJ2-7; 12 bases align to TRBD2. This CDR3 has 15 amino acids. The germline V gene encodes CDR1 SGHDN and CDR2 FVKESK. The V gene end was trimmed by 3 bases and the J gene end by 3 bases; junction bases not matched to a gene: 3. CDR3 nucleotide sequence: TGTGCCAGCAGCCAGGGACTAGCGGGTATCTACGAGCAGTACTTC. Its translation is CASSQGLAGIYEQYF.

This chain connects TRBV5-5 to TRBJ2-7; 8 bases line up with TRBD1. CDR1 is SGHKS, CDR2 YYEKEE, per germline (reference sequence). This CDR3 contains 16 residues. The trim removed 1 base at V and 1 base at J, leaving 7 bases unmatched. DNA for the CDR3: TGTGCCAGCAGCTTGAGTACGACAGGGGTTTCCTACGAGCAGTACTTC. Protein product: CASSLSTTGVSYEQYF.

The chain employs TRBV28 and TRBJ2-5, with a tentative D call TRBD1 (5 bases). This CDR3 region has 16 residues. V was cut by 7 bases and J by 1 base, with 19 bases left in between. Germline V lookup: CDR1 MDHEN, CDR2 SYDVKM. CDR3 in DNA: TGTGCCAGCACTCCAATAGGGGCAGGGCTCCAAGAGACCCAGTACTTC. Translated, it gives CASTPIGAGLQETQYF.

The chain employs TRBV28 and TRBJ2-7; 10 positions match TRBD1. From germline, CDR1 is MDHEN and CDR2 SYDVKM. CDR3 length: 14 amino acids. V was pared by 4 bases and J by 7 bases, with 7 bases of the junction left unmatched. CDR3 sequence: CASSWGQGSLEQYF. CDR3 bases: TGTGCCAGCAGTTGGGGACAGGGGAGTTTAGAGCAGTACTTC.

This chain joins TRBV2 and TRBJ2-2; TRBD2 agrees at 7 bases. The CDR3 is 14 residues long. With 8 bases clipped from V and 6 bases from J, the junction kept 9 bases outside the gene matches. Germline V gene lookup returns CDR1 SNHLY and CDR2 FYNNEI. The CDR3 DNA follows: TGTGCCAGCCGAAACCTGGCGGGAGCCGGGGAGCTGTTTTTT. The encoded protein is CASRNLAGAGELFF. Looking up the rest from reference TRBV2 and TRBJ2-2 gives the full variable domain: EPEVTQTPSHQVTQMGQEVILRCVPISNHLYFYWYRQILGQKVEFLVSFYNNEISEKSEIFDDQFSVERPDGSNFTLKIRSTKLEDSAMYFCASRNLAGAGELFFGEGSRLTVL.

The J gene is TRBJ2-3, the V gene TRBV27; 8 bases are a match to TRBD2. The CDR3 has 19 amino acids. Germline CDR1 MNHEY, CDR2 SMNVEV (reference sequence). V lost 0 bases, J lost 0 bases, and 11 bases stayed unmatched. The CDR3 DNA sequence: TGTGCCAGCAGTTTATCCCCCCGCGCTAGCGGGTATAGCACAGATACGCAGTATTTT. Its translation: CASSLSPRASGYSTDTQYF.

The rearrangement uses TRBV29-1 and TRBJ2-4; D might be TRBD1 (7 bases). Deletions cut 4 bases from V and 0 bases from J, with 10 bases between. Germline V gene lookup returns CDR1 SQVTM and CDR2 ANQGSEA. The CDR3 is 14 residues long. The CDR3 loop is CSVGQGLAKNIQYF. CDR3 coding DNA: TGCAGCGTTGGACAGGGACTAGCCAAAAACATTCAGTACTTC.

V usage is TRBV6-6 and J usage is TRBJ2-7; 10 bases match TRBD2. Germline CDR1 reads MNHNY; CDR2 reads SVGAGI (reference sequence). The CDR3 contains 14 residues. J lost 5 bases, V lost 6 bases, and 7 bases had no gene match. CDR3 DNA: TGTGCCAGCAGGGCTAGCGGGAGAGCCCACGAGCAGTACTTC. Its protein product is CASRASGRAHEQYF.

This clone appeared a few times. The chain recombines TRBV6-5 with TRBJ2-7; 9 bases agree with TRBD2. V was pared by 2 bases and J by 6 bases, with 8 bases of the junction left unmatched. The CDR3 sequence is 15 residues long. Germline CDR1 MNHEY, CDR2 SVGAGI. This CDR3 is CASSYRASGKGEQYF. The CDR3, as DNA: TGTGCCAGCAGTTACAGGGCTAGCGGGAAGGGCGAGCAGTACTTC.

The chain is built from TRBV6-5 and TRBJ1-4; 10 positions agree with TRBD1. V dropped 6 bases and J dropped 7; count of bases not matched to a gene: 5. The CDR3 runs 14 residues. Germline V gene data show CDR1 as MNHEY and CDR2 as SVGAGI. CDR3 residues: CASRRTGGSEKLFF. The DNA for the CDR3 is TGTGCCAGCAGGAGGACAGGGGGAAGTGAAAAACTGTTTTTT.

CDR3 residues: CASSSGLGAVEKLFF. The CDR3 DNA reads TGTGCCAGCTCATCGGGACTCGGGGCTGTTGAAAAACTGTTTTTT. The chain recombines TRBV18 with TRBJ1-4, with D perhaps TRBD1 (5 bases). Between the trimmed V and J ends, which lost 5 bases and 7 bases, there was a span of 17 bases. Germline V lookup: CDR1 KGHSH, CDR2 LQKENI. This CDR3 is built from 15 residues.

This clone was seen only a few times. This sequence joins TRBV28 and TRBJ1-1, with D hard to call. The CDR3 contains 12 residues. Per the germline V gene, CDR1 is MDHEN and CDR2 is SYDVKM. The V and J ends lost 5 bases and 4 bases respectively, with 8 bases between them. CDR3 bases: TGTGCCAGCAGTAATCCTAGCACTGAAGCTTTCTTT. As protein: CASSNPSTEAFF.

This chain joins TRBV19 and TRBJ2-1, with 12 bases identical to TRBD2. CDR1 is LNHDA and CDR2 is SQIVND in the germline V gene (reference sequence). CDR3 length equals 15 residues. J was trimmed by 10 bases and V by 2 bases; bases with no gene match: 6. The CDR3 DNA reads TGTGCCAGTAGTATACTAGCGGGAGGGCCCGGGGAGCAGTTCTTC. Amino acid sequence: CASSILAGGPGEQFF. The whole variable domain, remainder taken from reference TRBV19 and TRBJ2-1, is DGGITQSPKYLFRKEGQNVTLSCEQNLNHDAMYWYRQDPGQGLRLIYYSQIVNDFQKGDIAEGYSVSREKKESFPLTVTSAQKNPTAFYLCASSILAGGPGEQFFGPGTRLTVL.

The rearrangement joins TRBV25-1 to TRBJ2-7, with 7 bases lining up with TRBD2. The CDR3 is made up of 13 amino acids. V shed 6 bases and J 5 bases; nucleotides not matched to a gene: 7. Germline lookup yields CDR1 MGHDK and CDR2 SYGVNS. DNA of the CDR3: TGTGCCAGCAGCTTCTCGGGAGGCCACGAGCAGTACTTC. It yields the protein CASSFSGGHEQYF.

The chain combines TRBV19 with TRBJ1-5; 9 bases are shared with TRBD1. The CDR3 has 16 residues. V trimming: 6 bases; J trimming: 0 bases; junction bases outside the gene matches: 6. From germline, CDR1 is LNHDA and CDR2 SQIVND (reference sequence). CDR3 in amino acids: CASRKGTGSSNQPQHF. As DNA, the CDR3 is TGTGCCAGTAGAAAAGGGACAGGGAGTAGCAATCAGCCCCAGCATTTT.

The V gene is TRBV5-4, the J gene TRBJ2-7; tentatively, D is TRBD1 (6 bases). V was clipped by 0 bases and J by 2 bases, with 15 bases between them. In germline, CDR1 is SGHNT, CDR2 YYREEE (reference sequence). The CDR3 totals 16 residues. CDR3 sequence (DNA): TGTGCCAGCAGCTTGGAACCAGGGGCCTTACCCTACGAGCAGTACTTC. This sequence encodes CASSLEPGALPYEQYF.

The chain uses TRBV5-4 and TRBJ1-1, with D perhaps TRBD1 (6 bases). The CDR3 totals 16 residues. The V gene lost 4 bases and the J gene lost 1 base, with 17 bases spanning the gap. CDR1 and CDR2 (germline): SGHNT, YYREEE (reference sequence). CDR3 DNA: TGTGCCAGCAGCGAGGGACAACTAGACAGGAACACTGAAGCTTTCTTT. Translated, it gives CASSEGQLDRNTEAFF.

This clone was recorded once. The J gene is TRBJ1-5, the V gene TRBV19, with 9 positions matching TRBD1. Germline V gene sequence: CDR1 LNHDA, CDR2 SQIVND (reference sequence). After removal of 1 base from V and 6 bases from J, the junction contained 4 bases not matched to a gene. The CDR3 consists of 15 residues. The CDR3 DNA reads as TGTGCCAGTAGTATAGTTGGACAGGGGCCTCAGCCCCAGCATTTT. Residues: CASSIVGQGPQPQHF.

The V and J genes are TRBV7-2 and TRBJ2-1; TRBD2 is a possible D gene (5 bases). V was shortened by 4 bases and J by 5 bases, with 12 bases between the two germline ends. The CDR3 is 14 residues long. Germline loops: CDR1 SGHTA, CDR2 FQGNSA. The CDR3 bases are TGTGCCAGCAGCTCCGAAAGCGGCCACAATGAGCAGTTCTTC. This sequence encodes CASSSESGHNEQFF.

This clone appeared a few times. Germline is not matched at one junction end, which may reflect a read error. The chain employs TRBV6-4 and TRBJ2-1; TRBD2 agrees at 9 bases. The CDR3 loop spans 12 amino acids. Per the germline V gene, CDR1 is MRHNA and CDR2 is SNTAGT. This CDR3 reads CASSEGPSGKVF. The CDR3 DNA reads as TGTGCCAGCAGTGAGGGGCCTAGCGGGAAGGTCTTC.

The CDR3 bases are TGCAGCGTTGAACGGGATTGGGCGAACACTGAAGCTTTCTTT. It is translated as CSVERDWANTEAFF. The chain uses TRBV29-1 and TRBJ1-1; D ambiguous. V shed 2 bases and J shed 1 base, with 11 bases lying between them. Germline CDR1 and CDR2: SQVTM and ANQGSEA. This CDR3 is built from 14 residues.

The CDR3: CASSRLGLDQETQYF. The DNA of the CDR3 is TGTGCCAGCAGCAGATTGGGACTAGACCAAGAGACCCAGTACTTC. The chain links TRBV7-9 to TRBJ2-5; 8 bases fit TRBD2. The V and J ends lost 5 bases and 0 bases, in that order; junction bases with no gene match: 5. Germline V gives CDR1 SEHNR, CDR2 FQNEAQ (reference sequence). This CDR3 contains 15 residues. The full variable domain, rest sourced from reference TRBV7-9 and TRBJ2-5, is DTGVSQNPRHKITKRGQNVTFRCDPISEHNRLYWYRQTLGQGPEFLTYFQNEAQLEKSRLLSDRFSAERPKGSFSTLEIQRTEQGDSAMYLCASSRLGLDQETQYFGPGTRLLVL.

This chain joins TRBV7-2 and TRBJ2-3; perhaps TRBD2 as D (6 bases). Deletions cut 1 base from V and 8 bases from J, with 16 bases between. Germline V gene sequence: CDR1 SGHTA, CDR2 FQGNSA. The CDR3 consists of 15 residues. The CDR3 nucleotides are TGTGCCAGCAGCTTAGGAGCAGGAGGGTCCCCTACGCAGTATTTT. Translation gives CASSLGAGGSPTQYF.